This T cell receptor (beta chain) was identified in a study of blood T cell repertoires in COVID-19. Across the whole study: Donors in the United States, Italy and Spain gave samples during acute or convalescent COVID-19. T cells, B-cell-depleted T cells, or PBMCs provided the cDNA or gDNA that served as material.

Original analysis: Researchers report that nucleated cell counts were estimated from reference gene primer amplification. Data came from immunoSEQ multiplex PCR; TCRdb stores just in-frame clones and leaves some out. D and trimming were read from the DNA, whereas the V and J calls and clone size are those reported in that table. In the table there are 350,000 to 450,000 clones, 86% of which are singletons. This CDR3 region has 16 residues. V lost 0 bases to trimming and J lost 1 base; unmatched junction nucleotides: 6. Germline-derived CDR1 and CDR2 are MGHRA and YSYEKL. The sequenced sample consisted of peripheral blood. This chain joins TRBV4-1 and TRBJ2-7; 7 bases map to TRBD2. The TCR was taken from a woman in her sixties with COVID-19, enrolled during active disease. CDR3 DNA sequence: TGCGCCAGCAGCCAAGATAGGGGCGGGGGTTCCTACGAGCAGTACTTC. Its protein is CASSQDRGGGSYEQYF.